This T cell receptor beta chain was found in a study of CD8+ T cells in alopecia areata. Trimming left V 11 bases short and J 1 base short, with 11 bases between. This CDR3 has 12 residues. The germline gives CDR1 MDHEN, CDR2 SYDVKM. Extraction of RNA preceded its reverse transcription into cDNA, which served as the sequencing template. The protocol was immunoSEQ multiplex PCR, while the TCRdb copy is restricted to in-frame clones and leaves out a portion. The sample lists 98,000 or so clones, 55% to 75% occurring once. Source material: CD8+ T cells sorted from blood. This clonotype originated in a human donor in good health. V is TRBV28 and J is TRBJ1-1; D ambiguous. This chain's CDR3 is CASKVSNTEAFF. The CDR3 bases are TGTGCCTCGAAGGTCTCGAACACTGAAGCTTTCTTT.